Here is one TCR beta chain with its context. The antigen is not known. V was trimmed by 4 bases and J by 0 bases, leaving 12 bases between them. This CDR3 has 15 residues. The germline CDR1 and CDR2 sequences are MGHRA and YSYEKL. The data were obtained in a study of cytomegalovirus exposure and HLA in healthy donors. Study-wide results and caveats: Being productive about 87% or about 30% of the time was typical of most TCR beta V segments in an earlier analysis.

PCR employed 60 Vbeta and 13 Jbeta primers. Sequencing was performed with immunoSEQ multiplex PCR; in TCRdb, only in-frame clones are kept and a portion is missing. The table shows 100,000 to 150,000 clones, with 78% occurring only once. Sequences were obtained from PBMCs. This sequence was found in a man aged 30-40 years in good health and CMV-seropositive. The V call is TRBV4-1, the J call TRBJ1-1; D is unresolved. The CDR3 here is CASSLGEDVNTEAFF. The CDR3 DNA sequence: TGCGCCAGCAGCCTCGGGGAGGACGTGAACACTGAAGCTTTCTTT.